This TCR beta chain was identified during a study of blood T cell repertoires in COVID-19. There are 14 residues in the CDR3. Germline CDR1 is LNHDA and CDR2 is SQIVND (reference sequence). Trimming removed 5 bases from V and 8 bases from J, with 18 bases in between. Produced via immunoSEQ multiplex PCR; TCRdb's table is partial and in-frame only. This table has around 70,000 clones, about nine tenths appearing once. The TCR comes from a human donor in a cohort sampled during active COVID-19. The chain is built from TRBV19 and TRBJ1-2, with D possibly being TRBD1 (5 bases). Sequenced: peripheral blood. The CDR3 region has the DNA TGTGCCAGTAGTGAAGCCCTAGACAGATTGGGCTACACCTTC. This translates into CASSEALDRLGYTF.